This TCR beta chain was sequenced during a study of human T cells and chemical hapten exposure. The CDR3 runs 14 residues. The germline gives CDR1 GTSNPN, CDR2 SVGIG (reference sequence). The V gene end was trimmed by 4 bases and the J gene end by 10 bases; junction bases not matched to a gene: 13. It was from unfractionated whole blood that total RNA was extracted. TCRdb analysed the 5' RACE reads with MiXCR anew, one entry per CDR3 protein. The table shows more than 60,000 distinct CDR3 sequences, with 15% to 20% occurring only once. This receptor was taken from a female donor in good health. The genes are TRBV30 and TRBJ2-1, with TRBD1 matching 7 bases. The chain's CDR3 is CAWNGDRGVLEQFF. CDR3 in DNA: TGTGCCTGGAACGGGGACAGAGGCGTCCTCGAGCAGTTCTTC.